This T cell receptor (beta chain) stems from a study of cytomegalovirus exposure and HLA in healthy donors. PCR was performed using 60 Vbeta and 13 Jbeta primers. Sequenced by immunoSEQ multiplex PCR; TCRdb stores in-frame clones only, minus some. The sample has 150,000 or so clones, roughly four fifths seen once. Germline CDR1 and CDR2: SEHNR and FQNEAQ (reference sequence). V dropped 5 bases and J dropped 0; count of bases not matched to a gene: 4. The CDR3 loop spans 16 amino acids. The material sequenced was PBMCs. The chain joins TRBV7-9 to TRBJ1-1; 12 positions agree with TRBD1. This clonotype originated in a man aged 45-65 years in good health and CMV-seropositive. The CDR3 loop is CASSGTGGTLNTEAFF. Written as DNA, the CDR3 is TGTGCCAGCAGCGGGACAGGGGGCACATTGAACACTGAAGCTTTCTTT.